This TCR beta chain emerged from a study of long-term antiretroviral therapy in people with HIV. This CDR3 comprises 15 residues. Germline V gene sequence: CDR1 SGHTA, CDR2 FQGNSA. V was pared by 4 bases and J by 8 bases, with 6 bases of the junction left unmatched. The run of the v3.0 immunoSEQ assay was at survey level. Sequencing was directed toward about 35,000-50,000 T-cell genomes in each sample. Clones were read by immunoSEQ multiplex PCR, and TCRdb kept only the in-frame ones, dropping some. Here the sample spans just over 35,000 clones, roughly 80% being singletons. General observations from the study: Controls showed broader CDR3 length ranges than did the HIV repertoires. Patients on ART gained diversity, which nonetheless stayed below transplant donor controls.

A remark on this clone: Antigen unknown.

The origin of this receptor is a man younger than 35 with HIV. The V call is TRBV7-2, the J call TRBJ2-1, with TRBD2 matching over 12 bases. The starting material was unsorted PBMCs, obtained 0.6 years after starting antiretroviral therapy. The CDR3 sequence is CASSSGLAGWDEQFF. CDR3 sequence (DNA): TGTGCCAGCAGCTCAGGACTAGCGGGATGGGATGAGCAGTTCTTC.